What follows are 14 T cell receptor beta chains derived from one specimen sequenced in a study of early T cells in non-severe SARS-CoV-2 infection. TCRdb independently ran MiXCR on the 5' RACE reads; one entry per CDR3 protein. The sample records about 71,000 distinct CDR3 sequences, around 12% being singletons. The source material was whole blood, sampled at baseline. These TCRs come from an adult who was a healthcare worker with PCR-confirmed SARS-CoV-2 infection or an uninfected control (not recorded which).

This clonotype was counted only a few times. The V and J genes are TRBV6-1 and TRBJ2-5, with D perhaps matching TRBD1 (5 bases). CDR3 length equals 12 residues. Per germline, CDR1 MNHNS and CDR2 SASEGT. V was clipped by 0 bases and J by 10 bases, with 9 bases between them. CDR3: CASSEAGRDQYF. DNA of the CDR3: TGTGCCAGCAGTGAAGCGGGCAGGGACCAGTACTTC.

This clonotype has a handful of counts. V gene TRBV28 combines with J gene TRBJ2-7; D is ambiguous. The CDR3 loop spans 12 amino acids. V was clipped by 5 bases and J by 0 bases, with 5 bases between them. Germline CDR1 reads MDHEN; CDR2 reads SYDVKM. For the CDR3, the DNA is TGTGCCAGCAGTCCTCACTCCTACGAGCAGTACTTC. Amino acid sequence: CASSPHSYEQYF.

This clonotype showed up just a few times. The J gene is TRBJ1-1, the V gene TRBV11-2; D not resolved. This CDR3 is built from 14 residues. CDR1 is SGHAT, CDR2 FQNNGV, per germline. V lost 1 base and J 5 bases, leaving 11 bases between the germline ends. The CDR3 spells CASSLGVGRTEAFF. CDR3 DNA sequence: TGTGCCAGCAGCTTAGGGGTGGGAAGGACTGAAGCTTTCTTT. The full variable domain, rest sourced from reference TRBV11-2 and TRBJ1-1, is EAGVAQSPRYKIIEKRQSVAFWCNPISGHATLYWYQQILGQGPKLLIQFQNNGVVDDSQLPKDRFSAERLKGVDSTLKIQPAKLEDSAVYLCASSLGVGRTEAFFGQGTRLTVV.

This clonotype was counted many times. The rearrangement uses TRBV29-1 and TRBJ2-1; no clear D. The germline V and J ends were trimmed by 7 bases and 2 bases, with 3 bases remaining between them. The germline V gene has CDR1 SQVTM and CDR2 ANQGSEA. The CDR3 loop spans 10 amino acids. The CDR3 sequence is CSATYNEQFF. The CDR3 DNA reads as TGCAGCGCCACCTACAATGAGCAGTTCTTC.

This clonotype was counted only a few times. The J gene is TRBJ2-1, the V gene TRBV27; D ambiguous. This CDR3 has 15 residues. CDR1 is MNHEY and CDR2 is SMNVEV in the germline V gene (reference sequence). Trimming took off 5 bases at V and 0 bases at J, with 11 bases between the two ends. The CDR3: CASSPRRNSYNEQFF. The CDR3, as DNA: TGTGCCAGCAGTCCCCGCAGAAACTCCTACAATGAGCAGTTCTTC.

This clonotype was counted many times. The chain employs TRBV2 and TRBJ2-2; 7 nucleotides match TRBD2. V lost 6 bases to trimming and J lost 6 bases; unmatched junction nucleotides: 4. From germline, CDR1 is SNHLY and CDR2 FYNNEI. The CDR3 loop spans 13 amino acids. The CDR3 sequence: CASRAGTAGELFF. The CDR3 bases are TGTGCCAGCAGAGCGGGGACGGCCGGGGAGCTGTTTTTT.

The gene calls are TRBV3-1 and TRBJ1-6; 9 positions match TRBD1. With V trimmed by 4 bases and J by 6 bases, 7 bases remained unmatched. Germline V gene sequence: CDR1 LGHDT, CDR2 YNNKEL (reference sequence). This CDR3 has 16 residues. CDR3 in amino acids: CASSRARTGANSPLHF. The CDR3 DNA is TGTGCCAGCAGCCGAGCCCGGACAGGGGCTAATTCACCCCTCCACTTT.

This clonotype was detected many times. The CDR3 region has the DNA TGCAGTGCTAGACCGGGACAGCTTACTAATTCACCCCTCCACTTT. It codes for CSARPGQLTNSPLHF. This rearrangement joins TRBV20-1 to TRBJ1-6, with 7 bases that match TRBD1. V dropped 2 bases and J dropped 6; count of bases not matched to a gene: 7. Germline V gene sequence: CDR1 DFQATT, CDR2 SNEGSKA (reference sequence). The CDR3 is made up of 15 amino acids.

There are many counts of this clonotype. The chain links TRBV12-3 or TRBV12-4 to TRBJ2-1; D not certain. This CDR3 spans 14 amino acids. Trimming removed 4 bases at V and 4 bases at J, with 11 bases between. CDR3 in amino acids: CASSYGHNYNEQFF. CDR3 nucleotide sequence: TGTGCCAGCAGTTATGGGCATAATTACAATGAGCAGTTCTTC.

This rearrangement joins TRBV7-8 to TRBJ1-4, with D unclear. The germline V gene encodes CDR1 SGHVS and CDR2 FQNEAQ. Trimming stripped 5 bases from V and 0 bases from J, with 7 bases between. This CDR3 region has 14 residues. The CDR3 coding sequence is TGTGCCAGCAGCATCGAGGCAACTAATGAAAAACTGTTTTTT. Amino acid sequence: CASSIEATNEKLFF.

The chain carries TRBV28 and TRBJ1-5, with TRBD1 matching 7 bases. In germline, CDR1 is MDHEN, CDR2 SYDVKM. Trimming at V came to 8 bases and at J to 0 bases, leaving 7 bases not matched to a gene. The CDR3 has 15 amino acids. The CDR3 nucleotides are TGTGCCAGCCGCGAACAGGGGAGTAGCAATCAGCCCCAGCATTTT. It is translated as CASREQGSSNQPQHF. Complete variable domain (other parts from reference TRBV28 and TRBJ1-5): DVKVTQSSRYLVKRTGEKVFLECVQDMDHENMFWYRQDPGLGLRLIYFSYDVKMKEKGDIPEGYSVSREKKERFSLILESASTNQTSMYLCASREQGSSNQPQHFGDGTRLSIL.

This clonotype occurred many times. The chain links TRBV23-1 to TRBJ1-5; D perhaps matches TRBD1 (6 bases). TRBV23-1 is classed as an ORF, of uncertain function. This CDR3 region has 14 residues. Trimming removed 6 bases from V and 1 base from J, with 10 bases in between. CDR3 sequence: CASRGAESNQPQHF. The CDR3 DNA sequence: TGCGCCAGCAGGGGGGCAGAAAGCAATCAGCCCCAGCATTTT.

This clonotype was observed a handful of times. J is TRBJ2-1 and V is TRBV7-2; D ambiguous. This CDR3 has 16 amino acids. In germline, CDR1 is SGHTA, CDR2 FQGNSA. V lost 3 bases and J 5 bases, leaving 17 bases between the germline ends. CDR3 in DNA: TGTGCCAGCAGCTTTTCGCCCCAAAGAAAAAACAATGAGCAGTTCTTC. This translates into CASSFSPQRKNNEQFF.

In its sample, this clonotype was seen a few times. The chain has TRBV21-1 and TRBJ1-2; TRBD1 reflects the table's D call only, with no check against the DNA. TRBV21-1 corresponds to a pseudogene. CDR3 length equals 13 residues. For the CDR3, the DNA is TGTGCCAGCAGCGCGCAGGGGTCCCGTGGCTACACCTTC. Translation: CASSAQGSRGYTF.